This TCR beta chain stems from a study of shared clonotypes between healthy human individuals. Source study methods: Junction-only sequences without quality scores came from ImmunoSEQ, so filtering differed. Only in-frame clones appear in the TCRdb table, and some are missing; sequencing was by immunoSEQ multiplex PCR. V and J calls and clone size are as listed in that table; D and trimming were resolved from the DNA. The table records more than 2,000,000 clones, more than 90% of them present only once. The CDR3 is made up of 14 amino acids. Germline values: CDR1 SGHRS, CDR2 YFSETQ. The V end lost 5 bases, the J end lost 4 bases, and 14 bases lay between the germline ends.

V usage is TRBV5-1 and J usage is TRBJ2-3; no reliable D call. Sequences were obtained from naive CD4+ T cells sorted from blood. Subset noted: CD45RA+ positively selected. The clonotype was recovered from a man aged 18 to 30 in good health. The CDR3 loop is CASRMGQNADTQYF. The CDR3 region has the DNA TGCGCCAGCAGAATGGGCCAGAATGCAGATACGCAGTATTTT.